Shown below are 8 T cell receptor beta chains from a single sample sequenced in a study of cytomegalovirus exposure and HLA in healthy donors. Clones were sequenced by immunoSEQ multiplex PCR, and TCRdb holds only the in-frame ones, with some missing. The sample lists 150,000 to 160,000 clones; 80% to 90% were seen once. Sequenced material: PBMCs. The receptors derive from a man younger than 35 in good health and CMV-seropositive.

The genes are TRBV30 and TRBJ2-2; maybe TRBD2 (6 bases). The V gene's germline CDR1 is GTSNPN and CDR2 SVGIG (reference sequence). This CDR3 comprises 17 residues. V lost 0 bases and J 4 bases, leaving 18 bases between the germline ends. The CDR3 is CAWSVHSPGSGTGELFF. The CDR3 DNA is TGTGCCTGGAGTGTACACAGCCCCGGGAGTGGCACCGGGGAGCTGTTTTTT.

This clone was seen just once. V gene TRBV7-2 combines with J gene TRBJ2-1; 7 bases align to TRBD2. The CDR3 sequence is 15 residues long. CDR1 SGHTA and CDR2 FQGNSA come from the germline V gene. Trimming cost V 3 bases and J 5 bases; bases outside gene matches: 7. The CDR3 DNA is TGTGCCAGCAGCTTCGAGCGGGAAACTGACAATGAGCAGTTCTTC. Encoded protein: CASSFERETDNEQFF.

The rearrangement links TRBV10-3 to TRBJ2-2, with TRBD1 matching over 8 bases. Germline loops: CDR1 ENHRY, CDR2 SYGVKD. This CDR3 has 14 amino acids. After removal of 7 bases from V and 2 bases from J, the junction contained 3 bases not matched to a gene. CDR3 sequence: CAIMGQENTGELFF. CDR3 in DNA: TGTGCCATCATGGGACAGGAAAACACCGGGGAGCTGTTTTTT.

This rearrangement joins TRBV6-5 to TRBJ2-2; perhaps TRBD2 as D (5 bases). V shed 0 bases and J shed 7 bases, with 9 bases lying between them. The CDR3 contains 14 residues. Per the germline V gene, CDR1 is MNHEY and CDR2 is SVGAGI. The CDR3 reads CASSYSLAIGELFF. The CDR3 DNA sequence: TGTGCCAGCAGTTACTCATTAGCGATCGGGGAGCTGTTTTTT.

J is TRBJ1-2 and V is TRBV29-1, with D tentatively TRBD1 (6 bases). Trimming shortened V by 1 base and J by 8 bases, and 26 bases separated the two germline ends. Germline values: CDR1 SQVTM, CDR2 ANQGSEA. The CDR3 consists of 17 residues. CDR3 sequence (DNA): TGCAGCGTTGAAGGGGGGCAGGGCCCGGGTCGATCCCGGGGCTACACCTTC. Translating it yields CSVEGGQGPGRSRGYTF. Combining the CDR3 with reference TRBV29-1 and TRBJ1-2 gives the whole variable domain SAVISQKPSRDICQRGTSLTIQCQVDSQVTMMFWYRQQPGQSLTLIATANQGSEATYESGFVIDKFPISRPNLTFSTLTVSNMSPEDSSIYLCSVEGGQGPGRSRGYTFGSGTRLTVV.

The V call is TRBV25-1, the J call TRBJ2-2; no firm D call. Looked up from germline, CDR1 is MGHDK and CDR2 is SYGVNS. The CDR3 is 15 amino acids. Between the trimmed V and J ends, which lost 5 bases and 1 base, there was a span of 11 bases. The CDR3 DNA is TGTGCCAGCAGTTCCGTTTCAGGGAACACCGGGGAGCTGTTTTTT. Amino acid sequence: CASSSVSGNTGELFF.

The chain carries TRBV5-1 and TRBJ2-7, with TRBD2 identical over 10 bases. Trimming took 2 bases from V and 4 from J; bases not matched to a gene: 3. CDR1 SGHRS and CDR2 YFSETQ come from the germline V gene. The CDR3 totals 14 residues. The CDR3, as DNA: TGCGCCAGCAGCTTCACGACTAGCGGGTACGAGCAGTACTTC. Residues: CASSFTTSGYEQYF.

The chain combines TRBV7-2 with TRBJ2-5; TRBD1 matches 9 bases. CDR1 is SGHTA, CDR2 FQGNSA, per germline. Losses at the gene ends were 5 bases for V and 5 bases for J; bases not matched to a gene: 9. The CDR3 runs 15 residues. CDR3 coding DNA: TGTGCCAGCAGCCACCCACAGGGGGCATGGGAGACCCAGTACTTC. It yields the protein CASSHPQGAWETQYF.